This T cell receptor (beta chain) was recovered during a study of OX40 agonist ivuxolimab in advanced cancers. Context from the whole study: Ivuxolimab was a fully human IgG2 agonistic monoclonal antibody targeting the costimulatory receptor OX40 (CD134). Intravenous ivuxolimab was administered to patients every 2 weeks at six dose levels: 0.01, 0.1, 0.3, 1.5, 3 and 10 mg/kg. Among the 52 dose-escalation patients, some 20 had hepatocellular carcinoma, 15 melanoma, 9 renal cell carcinoma and 9 head and neck cancer. In the dose-escalation cohort, roughly 80% of patients were male, and the mean age was approximately 60 years, with a range of 23 to 79. Prior anti-PD-1, anti-PD-L1 or anti-CTLA-4 therapy was permitted, and checkpoint inhibitors had been received by less than 45% of dose-escalation patients. Partial responses occurred in three dose-escalation patients: two with cutaneous melanoma and one with hepatocellular carcinoma. The purpose of peripheral TCRbeta sequencing was to test whether ivuxolimab changed TCR sequence diversity and led to clonal T-cell expansion. The paper describes the monotherapy dose-escalation part (N of about 52 patients) of the phase I trial of ivuxolimab. Broad study findings and their caveats: Partial responders in the 0.1-3.0 mg/kg groups had among the lowest normalized peripheral clonal expansion, especially among CD8+ T cells. At doses of 0.1 to 3.0 mg/kg, clonal expansion of both CD4+ and CD8+ T cells in blood was seen between baseline and week 6. Low levels of normalized T-cell clonal expansion were also seen in some patients who did not respond. After ivuxolimab, expanded clones were on average more numerous among CD8+ T cells than among CD4+ T cells. Which antigens the clonally expanded peripheral T cells were specific for was not determined.

The trial excluded patients who had a history of autoimmune disease or who were on systemic immunosuppression. Peripheral blood for TCR sequencing was collected from all dose cohorts at baseline, on cycle 4 day 1, and on cycle 7 day 1. The samples were taken from a phase I, first-in-human, multicenter, open-label dose-escalation trial of ivuxolimab. Adults with locally advanced or metastatic head and neck squamous cell, hepatocellular, melanoma or renal cell carcinoma were enrolled in the trial. CD4+ and CD8+ T cells were sorted separately from peripheral blood before TCR sequencing. The CDR3 has 12 amino acids, counting the end cysteine and phenylalanine. Just the 36-base CDR3 DNA is kept, in frame starting at base 1. V is pared back by 8 bases and J by 4 bases, with 11 bases lying between the germline termini. For CDR1 and CDR2, the germline V gene lists MDHEN and SYDVKM. Concerning this clone: Its antigen specificity is not known. The sample holds no much larger clone one base away, and base qualities are not on file.

Genomic DNA was extracted from sorted cells for sequencing of the TCRbeta CDR3 region. The immunoSEQ Assay was used to sequence the TCRbeta CDR3 regions. The table comes from immuneACCESS by way of TCRdb, which keeps in-frame sequences with V and J called. Part of the clones is missing from these tables; in studies checked, under half for an unresolved V gene and the rest for unknown reasons. This sample is represented by about 26,000 clones; 75% to 90% of them were singletons. The ten top clones hold about 37% of the sample. Sample: CD4+ or CD8+ T cells sorted from blood, taken in a trial of the OX40 agonist ivuxolimab. Recombination joined TRBV28 with TRBJ1-2, with a tentative D gene TRBD1 over 5 matching bases. The TCR originated in an adult with an advanced solid tumor such as melanoma, head and neck, liver or kidney cancer. The DNA sequence is as follows: TGTGCCAGCCGGGACGGACCCTATGGCTACACCTTC. The encoded protein is CASRDGPYGYTF.